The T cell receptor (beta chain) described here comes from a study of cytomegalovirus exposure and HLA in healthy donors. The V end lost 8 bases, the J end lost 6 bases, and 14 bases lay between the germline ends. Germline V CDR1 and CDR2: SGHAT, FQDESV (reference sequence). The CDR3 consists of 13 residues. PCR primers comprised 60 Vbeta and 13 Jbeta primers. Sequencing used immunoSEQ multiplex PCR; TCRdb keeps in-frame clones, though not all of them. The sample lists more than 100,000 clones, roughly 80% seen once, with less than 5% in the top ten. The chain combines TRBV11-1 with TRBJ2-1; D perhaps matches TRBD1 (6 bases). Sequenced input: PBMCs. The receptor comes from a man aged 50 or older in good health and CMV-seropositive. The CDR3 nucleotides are TGTGCCAGCCTCACAGGGCTAGGCAATGAGCAGTTCTTC. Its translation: CASLTGLGNEQFF.